The source of this T cell receptor (beta chain) is a study of spatial heterogeneity in lung cancer. Overall study context: Where they were available, follow-up PBMC samples were sequenced, at a median of about 22 months after resection. A consistent excess of beta-chain over alpha-chain sequences was detected. Within raw reads, each unique TCR and UMI combination appeared on average more than ten times.

This clonotype was found many times. Each CDR3 protein gets one entry after TCRdb re-called the 5' RACE reads with MiXCR. The sample has around 40,000 distinct CDR3 sequences; under 9% are singletons. Indicated time point: blood at routine non-recurrence follow-up after resection. Unsorted whole RNA of tumor, nontumor lung or frozen PBMC was sequenced. Germline V lookup: CDR1 LNHDA, CDR2 SQIVND (reference sequence). J gave up 3 bases and V 4 bases, and 9 bases lay outside the gene matches. This CDR3 is 16 amino acids long. The source was PBMCs, collected at follow-up. The TCR was taken from a male donor with early-stage non-small cell lung cancer. The genes are TRBV19 and TRBJ1-5; 7 bases are a match to TRBD1. For the CDR3, the DNA is TGTGCCAGTAGTAAACGGACAGGCACCTACAATCAGCCCCAGCATTTT. The encoded protein is CASSKRTGTYNQPQHF.